Here is one TCR beta chain with its context. As for time point: baseline pretreatment blood. Treatment here: 15 Gy SBRT to primary tumor, nephrectomy 4 weeks later. This sample is drawn from a study of radiation and T cells in renal cell carcinoma. TCRdb keeps only in-frame clones here, not all; method: immunoSEQ multiplex PCR. The sample contains roughly 100,000 clones, 86% of which appear only once. Material: blood, obtained from a patient whose treatment included radiotherapy and nephrectomy. This TCR derives from a man in his fifties with renal cell carcinoma.

The CDR3 sequence: CASSDPGQGSEKLFF. CDR3 in DNA: TGTGCCAGCAGCGACCCGGGACAGGGGAGTGAAAAACTGTTTTTT. The V and J genes are TRBV5-5 and TRBJ1-4; TRBD1 aligns across 10 bases. CDR3 length equals 15 residues. Germline V gives CDR1 SGHKS, CDR2 YYEKEE (reference sequence). V trimming: 4 bases; J trimming: 7 bases; junction bases outside the gene matches: 7.